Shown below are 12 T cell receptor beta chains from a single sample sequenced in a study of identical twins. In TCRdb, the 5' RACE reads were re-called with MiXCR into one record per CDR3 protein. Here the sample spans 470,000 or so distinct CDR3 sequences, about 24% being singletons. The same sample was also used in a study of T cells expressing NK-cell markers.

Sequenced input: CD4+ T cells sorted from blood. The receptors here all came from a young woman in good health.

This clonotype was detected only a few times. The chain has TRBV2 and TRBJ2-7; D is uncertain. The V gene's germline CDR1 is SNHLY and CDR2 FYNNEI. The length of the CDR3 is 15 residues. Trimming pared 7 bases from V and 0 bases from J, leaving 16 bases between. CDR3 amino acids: CASKFGSGPSYEQYF. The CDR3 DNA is TGTGCCAGCAAATTCGGTTCAGGACCCTCCTACGAGCAGTACTTC.

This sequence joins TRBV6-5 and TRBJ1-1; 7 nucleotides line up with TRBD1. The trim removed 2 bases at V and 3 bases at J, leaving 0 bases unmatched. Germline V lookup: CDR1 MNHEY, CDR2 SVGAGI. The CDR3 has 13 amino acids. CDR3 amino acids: CASSYGTDTEAFF. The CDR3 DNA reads TGTGCCAGCAGTTACGGGACAGACACTGAAGCTTTCTTT.

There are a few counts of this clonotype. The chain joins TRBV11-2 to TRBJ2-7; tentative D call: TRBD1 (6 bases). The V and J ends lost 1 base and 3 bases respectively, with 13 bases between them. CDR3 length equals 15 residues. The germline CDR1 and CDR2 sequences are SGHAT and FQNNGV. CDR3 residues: CASSLVPLQGYEQYF. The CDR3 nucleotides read TGTGCCAGCAGCTTAGTCCCACTACAGGGCTACGAGCAGTACTTC.

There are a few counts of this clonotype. CDR3 DNA: TGCAGTGCTAGGGGGAGGGAGGCGACACCCCTCAAATCGCAGTATTTT. Translation gives CSARGREATPLKSQYF. This rearrangement joins TRBV20-1 to TRBJ2-3; TRBD2 agrees at 7 bases. The CDR3 has 16 amino acids. J gave up 10 bases and V 3 bases, and 19 bases lay outside the gene matches. Per the germline V gene, CDR1 is DFQATT and CDR2 is SNEGSKA (reference sequence).

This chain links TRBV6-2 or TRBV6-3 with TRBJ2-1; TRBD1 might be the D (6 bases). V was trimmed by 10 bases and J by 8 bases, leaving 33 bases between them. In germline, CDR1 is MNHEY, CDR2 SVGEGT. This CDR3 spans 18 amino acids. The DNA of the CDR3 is TGTGCCACCACGAACAGGGTCCTTACTATGATTGGAGGTGATGAGCAGTTCTTC. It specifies CATTNRVLTMIGGDEQFF.

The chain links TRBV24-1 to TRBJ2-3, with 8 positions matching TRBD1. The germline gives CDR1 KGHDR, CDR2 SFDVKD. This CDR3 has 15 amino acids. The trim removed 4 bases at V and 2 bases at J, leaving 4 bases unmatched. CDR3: CATSEGTGITDTQYF. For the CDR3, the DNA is TGTGCCACCAGTGAGGGGACAGGCATCACAGATACGCAGTATTTT.

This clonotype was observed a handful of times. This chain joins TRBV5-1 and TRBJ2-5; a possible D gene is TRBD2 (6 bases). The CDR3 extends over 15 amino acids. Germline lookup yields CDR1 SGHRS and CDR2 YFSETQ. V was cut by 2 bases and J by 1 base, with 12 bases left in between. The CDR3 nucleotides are TGCGCCAGCAGCTTATTAGGGACTCGCCAAGAGACCCAGTACTTC. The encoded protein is CASSLLGTRQETQYF.

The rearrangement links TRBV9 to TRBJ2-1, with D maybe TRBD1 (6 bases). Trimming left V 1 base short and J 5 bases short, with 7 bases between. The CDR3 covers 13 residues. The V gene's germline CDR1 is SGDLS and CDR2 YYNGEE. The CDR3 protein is CASSVPGDNEQFF. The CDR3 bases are TGTGCCAGCAGCGTACCAGGGGACAATGAGCAGTTCTTC.

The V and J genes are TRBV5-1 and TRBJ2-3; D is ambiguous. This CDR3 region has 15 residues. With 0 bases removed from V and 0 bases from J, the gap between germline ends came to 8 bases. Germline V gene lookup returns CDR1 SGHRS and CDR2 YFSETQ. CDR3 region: CASSLVVSSTDTQYF. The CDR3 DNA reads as TGCGCCAGCAGCTTGGTAGTGTCTAGCACAGATACGCAGTATTTT.

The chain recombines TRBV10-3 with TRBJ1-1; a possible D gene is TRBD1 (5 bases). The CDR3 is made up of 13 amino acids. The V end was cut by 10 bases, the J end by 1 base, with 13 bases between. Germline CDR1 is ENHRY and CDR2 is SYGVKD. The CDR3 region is CATRNDRNTEAFF. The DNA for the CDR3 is TGTGCCACAAGAAACGACAGGAACACTGAAGCTTTCTTT.

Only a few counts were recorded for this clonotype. The CDR3 DNA sequence: TGTGCGACCTCCTCGGGGTGGGGGTCGTACGAGCAGTACTTC. Amino acid sequence: CATSSGWGSYEQYF. V gene TRBV12-3 or TRBV12-4 combines with J gene TRBJ2-7; D is tentatively TRBD1 or TRBD2 (5 bases each). The CDR3 sequence is 14 residues long.

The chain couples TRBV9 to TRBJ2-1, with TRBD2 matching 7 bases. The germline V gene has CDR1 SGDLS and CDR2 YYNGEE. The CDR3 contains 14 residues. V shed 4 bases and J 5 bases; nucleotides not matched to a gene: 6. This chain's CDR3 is CASSPRGDHNEQFF. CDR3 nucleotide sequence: TGTGCCAGCAGCCCACGGGGGGATCACAATGAGCAGTTCTTC.